This passage covers 29 T cell receptor beta chains from one sample sequenced in a study of identifying expanded T cells in peripheral blood. The protocol was immunoSEQ multiplex PCR, while the TCRdb copy is restricted to in-frame clones and leaves out a portion. The data show 60,000 to 65,000 clones, over 80% seen once. The sequencing input was blood. The origin of the receptors is a person aged 18 to 75 in good health.

Note on this clone: This sample also contains other DNA sequences that code for the same CDR3. The V call is TRBV6-5, the J call TRBJ1-2; D is uncertain. Looked up from germline, CDR1 is MNHEY and CDR2 is SVGAGI. V was shortened by 5 bases and J by 2 bases, with 9 bases between the two germline ends. The CDR3 loop spans 13 amino acids. CDR3 sequence (DNA): TGTGCCAGCAGTGAACGCAGGAACTATGGCTACACCTTC. Translation: CASSERRNYGYTF.

This clone was seen ten or more times. J is TRBJ2-2 and V is TRBV9, with D unclear. This CDR3 is built from 13 residues. From germline, CDR1 is SGDLS and CDR2 YYNGEE. The V end was cut by 7 bases, the J end by 3 bases, with 10 bases between. The CDR3 region has the DNA TGTGCCAGCTCTTTTGACCACACCGGGGAGCTGTTTTTT. It yields the protein CASSFDHTGELFF.

The chain recombines TRBV6-1 with TRBJ1-2, with TRBD1 matching 7 bases. V was pared by 7 bases and J by 4 bases, with 12 bases of the junction left unmatched. CDR3 size: 15 residues. CDR1 is MNHNS, CDR2 SASEGT, per germline. The CDR3 nucleotides read TGTGCCAGCACCCAAGGACAGGCCTCTGGCTATGGCTACACCTTC. Protein product: CASTQGQASGYGYTF.

This chain uses TRBV5-1 with TRBJ2-3; D may be TRBD1 (5 bases). CDR1 and CDR2 (germline): SGHRS, YFSETQ. V shed 4 bases and J shed 0 bases, with 12 bases lying between them. The CDR3 consists of 15 residues. The CDR3 spells CASSMTVLSTDTQYF. In nucleotides, the CDR3 is TGCGCCAGCAGCATGACAGTGTTAAGCACAGATACGCAGTATTTT.

The J gene is TRBJ1-2, the V gene TRBV2; the D is unclear. Trimming took off 6 bases at V and 2 bases at J, with 13 bases between the two ends. In germline, CDR1 is SNHLY, CDR2 FYNNEI. This CDR3 region has 14 residues. The CDR3 loop reads CASSERTVNYGYTF. The CDR3 region has the DNA TGTGCCAGCAGCGAACGGACGGTGAACTATGGCTACACCTTC.

This clone appeared a single time. V gene TRBV27 combines with J gene TRBJ1-2, with D unclear. CDR1 is MNHEY, CDR2 SMNVEV, per germline (reference sequence). Trimming removed 6 bases from V and 4 bases from J, with 15 bases in between. The CDR3 is made up of 14 amino acids. CDR3 loop: CASSSVRNSYGYTF. CDR3 coding DNA: TGTGCCAGCAGCTCAGTGAGGAATTCCTATGGCTACACCTTC.

J is TRBJ2-6 and V is TRBV6-5, with D unclear. In germline, CDR1 is MNHEY, CDR2 SVGAGI. The CDR3 consists of 15 residues. Trimming pared 6 bases from V and 0 bases from J, leaving 9 bases between. As DNA, the CDR3 is TGTGCCAGCAGCCTCCACGGCTCTGGGGCCAACGTCCTGACTTTC. This codes for CASSLHGSGANVLTF.

This chain uses TRBV9 with TRBJ2-4, with 7 positions matching TRBD2. The CDR3 totals 15 residues. Germline CDR1 is SGDLS and CDR2 is YYNGEE. Trimming at V came to 3 bases and at J to 5 bases, leaving 8 bases not matched to a gene. The CDR3 spells CASSEREGDENIQYF. CDR3 in DNA: TGTGCCAGCAGCGAGCGGGAAGGGGATGAAAACATTCAGTACTTC.

This chain joins TRBV10-3 and TRBJ2-7; 7 nucleotides agree with TRBD2. J was trimmed by 2 bases and V by 0 bases; bases with no gene match: 4. CDR3 length equals 15 residues. Germline V CDR1 and CDR2: ENHRY, SYGVKD. The CDR3 bases are TGTGCCATCAGTGAGTCTATGGGGGGGGCCTACGAGCAGTACTTC. It translates to CAISESMGGAYEQYF.

This clone was seen more than once but under ten times. The chain is built from TRBV27 and TRBJ2-6; perhaps TRBD1 as D (5 bases). Germline CDR1 reads MNHEY; CDR2 reads SMNVEV (reference sequence). Trimming removed 7 bases from V and 0 bases from J, with 16 bases in between. This CDR3 is built from 17 residues. The CDR3 region is CASKYRLATSGANVLTF. The CDR3 DNA reads TGTGCCAGCAAGTACAGGTTGGCTACCTCTGGGGCCAACGTCCTGACTTTC.

The gene calls are TRBV18 and TRBJ1-2, with 11 positions matching TRBD1. This CDR3 is 18 amino acids long. V was pared by 3 bases and J by 2 bases, with 11 bases of the junction left unmatched. Germline CDR1 KGHSH, CDR2 LQKENI. DNA for the CDR3: TGTGCCAGCTCACCGTTGGGACAGGGGGAAAGACCAAACTATGGCTACACCTTC. This encodes CASSPLGQGERPNYGYTF.

V and J are TRBV6-6 and TRBJ2-1, with TRBD2 identical over 7 bases. This CDR3 is built from 14 residues. V was pared by 6 bases and J by 1 base, with 3 bases of the junction left unmatched. Per germline, CDR1 MNHNY and CDR2 SVGAGI (reference sequence). The DNA for the CDR3 is TGTGCCAGCAGGGGGGAGGGATCCTACAATGAGCAGTTCTTC. This translates into CASRGEGSYNEQFF.

The rearrangement joins TRBV18 to TRBJ2-2; 9 bases align to TRBD1. Germline CDR1 and CDR2: KGHSH and LQKENI. The CDR3 is 16 amino acids. J gave up 1 base and V 4 bases, and 4 bases lay outside the gene matches. CDR3 sequence (DNA): TGTGCCAGCTCACGAAGACAGGGGGGGAACACCGGGGAGCTGTTTTTT. It encodes CASSRRQGGNTGELFF.

This clone has just a few counts. The chain uses TRBV5-4 and TRBJ2-1, with TRBD2 identical over 10 bases. With 0 bases clipped from V and 4 bases from J, the junction kept 1 base outside the gene matches. CDR3 length equals 15 residues. CDR1 is SGHNT and CDR2 is YYREEE in the germline V gene (reference sequence). Written as DNA, the CDR3 is TGTGCCAGCAGCTTGGAGACTAGCGGGTACAATGAGCAGTTCTTC. Its protein is CASSLETSGYNEQFF. Full variable domain (outside the CDR3, taken from reference TRBV5-4 and TRBJ2-1): ETGVTQSPTHLIKTRGQQVTLRCSSQSGHNTVSWYQQALGQGPQFIFQYYREEENGRGNFPPRFSGLQFPNYSSELNVNALELDDSALYLCASSLETSGYNEQFFGPGTRLTVL.

This clone turned up a few times. The rearrangement links TRBV7-2 to TRBJ1-5; D is ambiguous. The V end was cut by 3 bases, the J end by 5 bases, with 14 bases between. CDR3 length equals 15 residues. Germline-derived CDR1 and CDR2 are SGHTA and FQGNSA. The CDR3 DNA reads as TGTGCCAGCAGCTTGGTAGTGGGAAAAGATCAGCCCCAGCATTTT. Translated, it gives CASSLVVGKDQPQHF.

The V and J genes are TRBV7-7 and TRBJ2-5, with TRBD1 identical over 8 bases. Trimming took 5 bases from V and 5 from J; bases not matched to a gene: 10. The CDR3 is made up of 15 amino acids. Germline CDR1 SSHAT, CDR2 FNYEAQ (reference sequence). The CDR3 nucleotides read TGTGCCAGCAGCCCTGACAGGGGCCAGAGGGAGACCCAGTACTTC. This sequence encodes CASSPDRGQRETQYF.

About this clone itself: Other DNA sequences in this sample translate to the same CDR3. The chain employs TRBV6-6 and TRBJ2-1, with D hard to call. This CDR3 spans 13 amino acids. Trimming took off 5 bases at V and 1 base at J, with 6 bases between the two ends. Germline CDR1 MNHNY, CDR2 SVGAGI (reference sequence). CDR3: CASSRDSYNEQFF. The CDR3 coding sequence is TGTGCCAGCAGTAGGGATTCCTACAATGAGCAGTTCTTC.

The chain employs TRBV18 and TRBJ2-5, with 11 bases aligning to TRBD2. V shed 3 bases and J 0 bases; nucleotides not matched to a gene: 3. CDR1 is KGHSH, CDR2 LQKENI, per germline. The CDR3 is 16 residues long. CDR3 sequence: CASSPTSGGYQETQYF. The CDR3 DNA follows: TGTGCCAGCTCACCCACTAGCGGGGGTTACCAAGAGACCCAGTACTTC.

The chain uses TRBV6-6 and TRBJ1-4; D remains ambiguous. Germline V gene data show CDR1 as MNHNY and CDR2 as SVGAGI (reference sequence). V shed 6 bases and J shed 2 bases, with 10 bases lying between them. The CDR3 runs 14 residues. This CDR3 is CASSPGGTNEKLFF. The CDR3 DNA is TGTGCCAGCAGCCCTGGTGGGACTAATGAAAAACTGTTTTTT.

This clone was detected only a few times. Here the CDR3 reads CASSAHDRPNTEAFF. CDR3 coding DNA: TGTGCCAGCAGCGCCCATGACAGGCCGAACACTGAAGCTTTCTTT. This chain uses TRBV9 with TRBJ1-1; D is perhaps TRBD1 (6 bases). The CDR3 length is 15 residues. Trimming stripped 3 bases from V and 1 base from J, with 13 bases between. CDR1 and CDR2 from the germline V gene are SGDLS and YYNGEE.

The J gene is TRBJ1-1, the V gene TRBV2, with D uncertain. V shed 10 bases and J shed 3 bases, with 9 bases lying between them. Germline CDR1 SNHLY, CDR2 FYNNEI. This CDR3 is 11 amino acids long. CDR3 sequence (DNA): TGTGCCACCCGACGGGACACTGAAGCTTTCTTT. Translated: CATRRDTEAFF.

This clone was counted once. The chain joins TRBV6-1 to TRBJ1-2; D remains unclear. Germline-derived CDR1 and CDR2 are MNHNS and SASEGT. V was trimmed by 8 bases and J by 0 bases, leaving 16 bases between them. The CDR3 extends over 15 amino acids. The CDR3 DNA is TGTGCCAGCGAGCCATGGGGAGAGACTAACTATGGCTACACCTTC. It yields the protein CASEPWGETNYGYTF.

This chain connects TRBV5-1 to TRBJ2-1, with 12 bases aligning to TRBD2. Trimming took 0 bases from V and 7 from J; bases not matched to a gene: 2. There are 15 residues in the CDR3. CDR1 is SGHRS, CDR2 YFSETQ, per germline. The CDR3 reads CASSLGLAGVNEQFF. CDR3 coding DNA: TGCGCCAGCAGCTTGGGACTAGCGGGAGTGAATGAGCAGTTCTTC.

The CDR3 nucleotides read TGTGCCAGCAGCCCTTCATCTGAAGCTTTCTTT. Amino acids: CASSPSSEAFF. This sequence joins TRBV7-6 and TRBJ1-1; D gene ambiguous. Trimming took off 5 bases at V and 6 bases at J, with 7 bases between the two ends. Per germline, CDR1 SGHVS and CDR2 FNYEAQ. The CDR3 sequence is 11 residues long.

The chain links TRBV30 to TRBJ1-6; 7 bases fit TRBD1. The CDR3 runs to 14 residues. The germline V gene encodes CDR1 GTSNPN and CDR2 SVGIG (reference sequence). J gave up 5 bases and V 2 bases, and 3 bases lay outside the gene matches. CDR3 DNA: TGTGCCTGGAGTAAGGGGGCGAATAATTCACCCCTCCACTTT. It codes for CAWSKGANNSPLHF. The whole variable domain, remainder taken from reference TRBV30 and TRBJ1-6, is SQTIHQWPATLVQPVGSPLSLECTVEGTSNPNLYWYRQAAGRGLQLLFYSVGIGQISSEVPQNLSASRPQDRQFILSSKKLLLSDSGFYLCAWSKGANNSPLHFGNGTRLTVT.

The chain has TRBV30 and TRBJ2-3; possibly TRBD1 or TRBD2 for D (5 bases each). This CDR3 is built from 13 residues. Trimming took off 4 bases at V and 3 bases at J, with 11 bases between the two ends. Germline loops: CDR1 GTSNPN, CDR2 SVGIG (reference sequence). CDR3 amino acids: CAWNRGATDTQYF. CDR3 sequence (DNA): TGTGCCTGGAATCGGGGCGCGACAGATACGCAGTATTTT.

The chain joins TRBV9 to TRBJ2-7; perhaps TRBD1 as D (5 bases). V shed 0 bases and J shed 13 bases, with 20 bases lying between them. This CDR3 spans 14 amino acids. Germline loops: CDR1 SGDLS, CDR2 YYNGEE. The CDR3 coding sequence is TGTGCCAGCAGCGTAGAGTCATCGGTGGGGCGGATATACTTC. This codes for CASSVESSVGRIYF.

This chain uses TRBV2 with TRBJ2-5; D gene uncertain. Trimming cost V 7 bases and J 9 bases, with 15 bases left between them. Per germline, CDR1 SNHLY and CDR2 FYNNEI. The CDR3 is made up of 12 amino acids. DNA for the CDR3: TGTGCCAGCAAACCGGGTCCGGGTCCCCAGTACTTC. Protein sequence: CASKPGPGPQYF.

The genes are TRBV19 and TRBJ2-2; TRBD1 matches at 7 bases. Trimming removed 7 bases from V and 7 bases from J; junction bases left unmatched: 6. The CDR3 consists of 13 residues. Germline V gene data show CDR1 as LNHDA and CDR2 as SQIVND (reference sequence). As DNA, the CDR3 is TGTGCCAGTACCCGGGACAGTCTCGGGGAGCTGTTTTTT. Translation gives CASTRDSLGELFF.